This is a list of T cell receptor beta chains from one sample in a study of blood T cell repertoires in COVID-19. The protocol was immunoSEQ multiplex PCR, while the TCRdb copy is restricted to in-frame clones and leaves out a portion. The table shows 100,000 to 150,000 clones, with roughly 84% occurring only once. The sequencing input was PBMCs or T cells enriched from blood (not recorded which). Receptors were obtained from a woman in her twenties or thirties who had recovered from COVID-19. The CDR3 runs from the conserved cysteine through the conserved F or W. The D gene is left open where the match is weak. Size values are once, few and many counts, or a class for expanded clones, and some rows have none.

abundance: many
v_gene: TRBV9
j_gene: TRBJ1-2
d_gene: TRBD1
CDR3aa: CASSWTGDYGYTF
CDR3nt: TGTGCCAGCAGCTGGACAGGGGATTATGGCTACACCTTC

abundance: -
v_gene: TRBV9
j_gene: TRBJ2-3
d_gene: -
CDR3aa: CASSVGGRYTDTQYF
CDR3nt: TGTGCCAGCAGCGTAGGAGGGAGATACACAGATACGCAGTATTTT

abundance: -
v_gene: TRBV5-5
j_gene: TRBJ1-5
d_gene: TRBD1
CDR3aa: CASSHDRAPNQPQHF
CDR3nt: TGTGCCAGCAGCCATGACAGGGCTCCCAATCAGCCCCAGCATTTT

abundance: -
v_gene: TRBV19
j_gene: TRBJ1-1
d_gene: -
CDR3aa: CATDLRRITEAFF
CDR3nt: TGTGCCACCGATCTCAGGAGGATCACTGAAGCTTTCTTT

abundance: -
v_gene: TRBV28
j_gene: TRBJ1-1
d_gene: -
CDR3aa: CASSQQFQNTEAFF
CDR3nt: TGTGCCAGCAGTCAACAGTTCCAGAACACTGAAGCTTTCTTT

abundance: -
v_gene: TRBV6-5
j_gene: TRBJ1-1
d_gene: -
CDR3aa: CASRTYRENTEAFF
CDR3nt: TGTGCCAGCAGGACATACAGGGAGAACACTGAAGCTTTCTTT

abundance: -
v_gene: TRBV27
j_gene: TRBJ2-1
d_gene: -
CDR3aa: CASSPNRRGSYNEQFF
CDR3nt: TGTGCCAGCAGTCCGAATCGACGAGGCTCCTACAATGAGCAGTTCTTC

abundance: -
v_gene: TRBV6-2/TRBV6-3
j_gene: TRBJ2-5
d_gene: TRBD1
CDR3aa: CASSYTGTGSGETQYF
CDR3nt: TGTGCCAGCAGTTACACCGGGACAGGGAGTGGGGAGACCCAGTACTTC

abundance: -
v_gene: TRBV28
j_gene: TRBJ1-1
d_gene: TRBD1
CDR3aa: CATLTGGNTEAFF
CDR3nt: TGTGCCACCCTGACAGGGGGGAACACTGAAGCTTTCTTT

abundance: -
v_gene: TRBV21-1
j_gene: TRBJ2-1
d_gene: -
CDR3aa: CASSKAPSGMIDEQFF
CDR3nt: TGTGCCAGCAGCAAAGCCCCTAGCGGGATGATCGATGAGCAGTTCTTC

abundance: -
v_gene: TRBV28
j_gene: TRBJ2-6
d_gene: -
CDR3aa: CASSATLRSSGANVLTF
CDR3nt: TGTGCCAGCAGTGCGACCTTAAGGAGCTCTGGGGCCAACGTCCTGACTTTC

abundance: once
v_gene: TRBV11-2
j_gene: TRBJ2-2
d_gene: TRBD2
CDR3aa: CASSFTGTTIGGYTGELFF
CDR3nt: TGTGCCAGCAGCTTTACCGGGACTACCATCGGAGGATACACCGGGGAGCTGTTTTTT

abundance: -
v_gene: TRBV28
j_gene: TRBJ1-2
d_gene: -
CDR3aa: CASQWSGTYGYTF
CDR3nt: TGTGCCAGCCAATGGAGCGGGACCTATGGCTACACCTTC

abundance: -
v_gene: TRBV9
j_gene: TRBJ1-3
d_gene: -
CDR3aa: CASSTPTGIGNTIYF
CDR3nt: TGTGCCAGCAGCACCCCGACAGGCATTGGAAACACCATATATTTT

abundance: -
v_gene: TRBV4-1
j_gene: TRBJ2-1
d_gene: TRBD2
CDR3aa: CASSRSAGAINEQFF
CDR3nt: TGCGCCAGCAGCCGTTCAGCGGGAGCGATCAATGAGCAGTTCTTC

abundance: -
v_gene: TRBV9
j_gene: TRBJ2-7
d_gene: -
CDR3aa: CASSVGAESSYEQYF
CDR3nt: TGTGCCAGCAGCGTTGGTGCGGAAAGCTCCTACGAGCAGTACTTC

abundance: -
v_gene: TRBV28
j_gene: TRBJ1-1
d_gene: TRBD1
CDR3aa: CASSLLKRTGGRGEAFF
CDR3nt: TGTGCCAGCAGTTTATTAAAGAGGACAGGCGGCAGGGGTGAAGCTTTCTTT

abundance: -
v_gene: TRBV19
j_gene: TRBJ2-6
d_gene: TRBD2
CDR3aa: CASSPPGGAGGVGANVLTF
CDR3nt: TGTGCCAGTAGTCCTCCCGGAGGAGCGGGAGGTGTTGGGGCCAACGTCCTGACTTTC

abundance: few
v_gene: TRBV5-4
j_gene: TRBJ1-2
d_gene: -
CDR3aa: CASSLAGGIYGYTF
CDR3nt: TGTGCCAGCAGCTTGGCTGGGGGGATCTATGGCTACACCTTC

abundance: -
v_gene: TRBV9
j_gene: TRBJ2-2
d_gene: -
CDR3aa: CASSVLAGELFF
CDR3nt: TGTGCCAGCAGCGTATTAGCCGGGGAGCTGTTTTTT

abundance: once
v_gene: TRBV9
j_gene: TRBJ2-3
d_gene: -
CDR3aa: CASSARLTDTQYF
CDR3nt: TGTGCCAGCAGCGCAAGACTCACAGATACGCAGTATTTT

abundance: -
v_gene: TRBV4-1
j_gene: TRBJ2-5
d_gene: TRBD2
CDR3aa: CASSQWGTSGSLETQYF
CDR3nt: TGCGCCAGCAGCCAATGGGGGACTAGCGGGAGTTTAGAGACCCAGTACTTC